What follows are 18 T cell receptor beta chains derived from one specimen sequenced in a study of tissue T cells after allogeneic stem cell transplantation. This table comes from immunoSEQ multiplex PCR, and its TCRdb copy is limited to in-frame clones, with some not included. The sample holds nearly 50,000 clones, roughly 73% seen once. Specimen: sorted cells pooled from one or two spleens. These receptors all stem from a pool of C57BL/6 mice in good health.

As to this clone: Mouse gene names and germline throughout. The read ends 1 residue shy of where the CDR3 ends; the end is completed using the germline J gene. The chain has TRBV20 and TRBJ2-7; D is uncertain. With 3 bases removed from V and 0 bases from J, the gap between germline ends came to 6 bases. Germline CDR1 reads GFQATS; CDR2 reads STVNSAI. The CDR3 loop spans 12 amino acids. CDR3 amino acids: CGASGSSYEQYF. The CDR3 DNA, read in part, is TGTGGTGCTAGTGGGAGCTCCTATGAACAGTAC.

A note on this clone: Gene and germline names: mouse. The DNA ends 1 residue before the CDR3 does, and the rest of the CDR3 is filled in from the germline J gene. The rearrangement joins TRBV19 to TRBJ2-5; 8 bases fit TRBD2. From germline, CDR1 is FNHDT and CDR2 SITEND (reference sequence). This CDR3 spans 14 amino acids. The V gene end was trimmed by 2 bases and the J gene end by 2 bases; junction bases not matched to a gene: 1. CDR3 DNA (partial): TGTGCCAGCAGTATGCTGGGGGGCCAAGACACCCAGTAC. Its translation is CASSMLGGQDTQY. From start to end, the CDR3 is CASSMLGGQDTQYF.

A word on this clone: All gene names here are mouse names. CDR3 bases read: TGTGCCAGCAGCTTTCCGGGACAGGGGCCCTCCGACTACACC. It codes for CASSFPGQGPSDYT. The complete CDR3 sequence is CASSFPGQGPSDYTF. The rearrangement uses TRBV4 and TRBJ1-2, with 10 positions matching TRBD1. With the read ending 1 residue before the CDR3 end, the germline J gene is used to fill in that end. The germline gives CDR1 LGHDT, CDR2 YNNKQL (reference sequence). The junction had 6 bases not matched to a gene; V was cut back by 4 bases and J by 4 bases. The CDR3 is 15 residues long.

With regard to this clone: Gene names and germline match the mouse. The missing CDR3 end, 1 residue past where the read stops, is filled in from the germline J gene. V usage is TRBV3 and J usage is TRBJ1-4, with D possibly matching TRBD1 (6 bases). CDR1 SNHLY and CDR2 FYNGKV come from the germline V gene (reference sequence). Trimming left V 4 bases short and J 1 base short, with 10 bases between. The length of the CDR3 is 15 residues. The CDR3 is CASSSRGGSNERLFF. The part of the CDR3 DNA that was read is TGTGCCAGCAGCTCCAGGGGAGGTTCCAACGAAAGATTATTT.

On this clone: The genes are named according to mouse. The read terminates 1 residue ahead of where the CDR3 ends, so the germline J gene completes it. The chain links TRBV3 to TRBJ2-7; tentative D call: TRBD1 (6 bases). Germline CDR1 reads SNHLY; CDR2 reads FYNGKV (reference sequence). The CDR3 spans 13 residues. Trimming shortened V by 1 base and J by 7 bases, and 11 bases separated the two germline ends. Here the CDR3 reads CASSLEQGREQYF. Partial CDR3 DNA: TGTGCCAGCAGCTTAGAGCAGGGGAGGGAACAGTAC.

In the case of this clone: Genes and germline come from the mouse. Read data end 1 residue before the CDR3 end; the end is taken from the germline J gene. The sample has other DNA sequences that encode this CDR3 too. V usage is TRBV19 and J usage is TRBJ2-4; TRBD2 aligns across 7 bases. The CDR3 loop spans 14 amino acids. The ends lost 2 bases at V and 0 bases at J; junction bases unmatched: 0. From germline, CDR1 is FNHDT and CDR2 SITEND (reference sequence). CDR3 sequence reads: CASSIGGSQNTLYF. CDR3 bases read: TGTGCCAGCAGTATTGGGGGGAGTCAAAACACCTTGTAC.

For this clone: Gene labels here are mouse ones. The read halts 1 residue ahead of the CDR3 end, with the missing end drawn from the germline J gene. The V gene is TRBV20, the J gene TRBJ1-4; TRBD1 aligns across 7 bases. V lost 3 bases to trimming and J lost 0 bases; unmatched junction nucleotides: 1. CDR3 length equals 14 residues. CDR1 is GFQATS, CDR2 STVNSAI, per germline. CDR3 in amino acids: CGASRGLSNERLFF. The CDR3 DNA, read in part, is TGTGGTGCTAGTAGGGGGCTTTCCAACGAAAGATTATTT. The complete variable domain, with remaining parts taken from reference TRBV20 and TRBJ1-4, reads GALVYQYPRRTICKSGTSMRMECQAVGFQATSVAWYRQSPQKTFELIALSTVNSAIKYEQNFTQEKFPISHPNLSFSSMTVLNAYLEDRGLYLCGASRGLSNERLFFGHGTKLSVL.

Points on this clone: The gene names given are mouse names. Sequencing ends 1 residue short of the CDR3 end; the germline J gene provides the rest. The chain joins TRBV19 to TRBJ2-5; TRBD2 aligns across 11 bases. Losses at the gene ends were 2 bases for V and 1 base for J; bases not matched to a gene: 3. Germline CDR1 reads FNHDT; CDR2 reads SITEND (reference sequence). CDR3 length: 16 residues. This CDR3 is CASSIRDWGYQDTQYF. Incomplete CDR3 DNA: TGTGCCAGCAGTATTCGGGACTGGGGGTACCAAGACACCCAGTAC.

Notes on this clone: All gene names here are mouse names. The part of the CDR3 DNA that was read is TGTGCCAGCTCTCTGGACTGGGGGGCGAGTGCAGAAACGCTGTAT. This translates into CASSLDWGASAETLY. The full CDR3 protein is CASSLDWGASAETLYF. This chain uses TRBV12-1 with TRBJ2-3, with 11 positions matching TRBD2. The read stops 1 residue short of the end of the CDR3; the missing end is completed from the germline J gene. The V gene end was trimmed by 1 base and the J gene end by 0 bases; junction bases not matched to a gene: 2. This CDR3 spans 16 amino acids. Germline values: CDR1 SGHSN, CDR2 HYEKVE.

A single count supports this clone. Genes and germline come from the mouse. The sequenced fragment ends 1 residue before the CDR3 boundary, so the rest is inferred from the germline J gene. The chain combines TRBV5 with TRBJ2-3; unclear D gene. The CDR3 totals 14 residues. In germline, CDR1 is LGHNA, CDR2 YNLKQL (reference sequence). Between the trimmed V and J ends, which lost 1 base and 0 bases, there was a span of 5 bases. The CDR3 spells CASSQVNSAETLYF. The CDR3 bases that were read are TGTGCCAGCAGCCAAGTTAACAGTGCAGAAACGCTGTAT.

Regarding this clone: Genes and germline are mouse. The read falls 1 residue short of the CDR3 end, and the missing part is taken from the germline J gene. The chain has TRBV20 and TRBJ1-1, with no clear D. V was clipped by 0 bases and J by 0 bases, with 8 bases between them. The CDR3 is 14 residues long. CDR1 is GFQATS and CDR2 is STVNSAI in the germline V gene. The DNA read from the CDR3 is TGTGGTGCTAGGGATCACGTAACAAACACAGAAGTCTTC. Protein sequence: CGARDHVTNTEVF. The CDR3, in full, reads CGARDHVTNTEVFF.

As concerns this clone: The listed genes are named as in mouse. With the read ending 1 residue before the CDR3 end, the germline J gene is used to fill in that end. The gene calls are TRBV31 and TRBJ2-7, with D possibly TRBD2 on 5 matching bases. From germline, CDR1 is GKSSPN and CDR2 SITVG. With 0 bases removed from V and 3 bases from J, the gap between germline ends came to 9 bases. The CDR3 length is 13 residues. CDR3 sequence: CAWSLPLGYEQYF. CDR3 bases read: TGTGCCTGGAGTCTACCCCTGGGCTATGAACAGTAC.

A word on this clone: Mouse gene names apply. Read data end 1 residue before the CDR3 end; the end is taken from the germline J gene. This chain connects TRBV13-2 to TRBJ1-1, with D unresolved. Per the germline V gene, CDR1 is NNHNN and CDR2 is SYGAGS (reference sequence). V gave up 2 bases and J gave up 8 bases, with 7 bases separating them. This CDR3 has 11 amino acids. CDR3 amino acids: CASGEVGEVFF. Incomplete CDR3 DNA: TGTGCCAGCGGTGAGGTGGGGGAAGTCTTC.

In regard to this clone: The gene names given are mouse names. The CDR3 DNA, read in part, is TGTGCCAGCAGCTTTCAGGGAAACCAGGCTCCGCTT. It codes for CASSFQGNQAPL. In full, the CDR3 reads CASSFQGNQAPLF. The rearrangement links TRBV3 to TRBJ1-5, with D possibly being TRBD1 (5 bases). The CDR3 end falls 1 residue outside the read, so it is completed with the germline J gene. V shed 3 bases and J shed 4 bases, with 7 bases lying between them. The CDR3 has 13 amino acids. CDR1 SNHLY and CDR2 FYNGKV come from the germline V gene (reference sequence). The whole variable domain, remainder taken from reference TRBV3 and TRBJ1-5, is GPKVLQIPSHQIIDMGQMVTLNCDPVSNHLYFYWYKQILGQQMEFLVNFYNGKVMEKSKLFKDQFSVERPDGSYFTLKIQPTALEDSAVYFCASSFQGNQAPLFGEGTRLSVL.

About this clone itself: Here the gene names and germline are mouse. The CDR3 end is not reached by the read, which stops 1 residue before it; the germline J gene fills it in. This chain joins TRBV3 and TRBJ2-5, with 7 bases matching TRBD1. V was clipped by 4 bases and J by 0 bases; unmatched bases: 10. The CDR3 sequence is 17 residues long. Germline CDR1 is SNHLY and CDR2 is FYNGKV (reference sequence). CDR3 region: CASSSPGQQINQDTQYF. Partial CDR3 DNA: TGTGCCAGCAGCTCCCCGGGACAGCAAATTAACCAAGACACCCAGTAC.

This clone was observed a few times. Gene names are the mouse ones. The read terminates 1 residue ahead of where the CDR3 ends, so the germline J gene completes it. V is TRBV15 and J is TRBJ2-7; D is uncertain. The germline V gene has CDR1 SGHND and CDR2 FRSKSL. Trimming left V 6 bases short and J 0 bases short, with 15 bases between. This CDR3 has 15 residues. The CDR3 loop reads CASSPYGSSSYEQYF. The DNA read from the CDR3 is TGTGCCAGCAGCCCCTATGGCTCGAGCTCCTATGAACAGTAC.

As to this clone: Gene names refer to mouse genes. Sequencing ends 1 residue short of the CDR3 end; the germline J gene provides the rest. This rearrangement joins TRBV13-2 to TRBJ1-2; maybe TRBD1 (6 bases). Germline V gene data show CDR1 as NNHNN and CDR2 as SYGAGS (reference sequence). CDR3 length equals 16 residues. Trimming took 0 bases from V and 1 from J, leaving 13 bases between them. CDR3 bases read: TGTGCCAGCGGTGATGCGGGCTGGGGGCGAAACTCCGACTACACC. This sequence encodes CASGDAGWGRNSDYT. The full CDR3 reads CASGDAGWGRNSDYTF.

About this clone itself: Gene names and germline refer to mouse. The read terminates 1 residue ahead of where the CDR3 ends, so the germline J gene completes it. V and J are TRBV26 and TRBJ2-4; TRBD1 or TRBD2 may be the D gene (5 bases each). In germline, CDR1 is KGHPV, CDR2 FQNQEV (reference sequence). The length of the CDR3 is 13 residues. The V end was cut by 2 bases, the J end by 7 bases, with 10 bases between. The CDR3 loop is CASSLGGTDTLYF. The part of the CDR3 DNA that was read is TGTGCCAGCAGTCTGGGAGGGACGGACACCTTGTAC.